The next 17 T cell receptor beta chains were all read from a single sample in a study of blood T cells in healthy people across ages. A J-beta primer mix and a sample-barcoded 5' primer were used in a second PCR of about 6 to 12 cycles. MiXCR was run by TCRdb on the 5' RACE reads, yielding one entry per CDR3 protein. The sample yields about 640,000 distinct CDR3 sequences, roughly 53% seen once. Input material: blood. These receptors came from a man between 60 and 75 years old in good health.

This clonotype was counted between two and nine times. The chain is built from TRBV7-2 and TRBJ2-3, with 9 bases identical to TRBD1. The CDR3 runs 16 residues. Looked up from germline, CDR1 is SGHTA and CDR2 is FQGNSA. Germline trimming cut 5 bases from V and 4 bases from J; bases unmatched to any gene: 10. The CDR3 region is CASSQYRGLEADTQYF. CDR3 bases: TGTGCCAGCAGCCAATACAGGGGGCTAGAGGCAGATACGCAGTATTTT.

This rearrangement joins TRBV29-1 to TRBJ2-4; D could derive from TRBD1 or TRBD2 (6 bases each). The end of the DNA aligns better with TRBJ2-5, so the J call may be wrong. CDR3 size: 14 residues. The germline V gene encodes CDR1 SQVTM and CDR2 ANQGSEA. The CDR3 here is CSAIGGPGYETQYF. The CDR3, as DNA: TGCAGCGCTATTGGGGGGCCGGGTTATGAGACCCAGTACTTC.

The chain employs TRBV12-3 or TRBV12-4 and TRBJ2-7, with TRBD2 matching over 9 bases. The DNA end favors TRBJ2-5, so the J call may be wrong. This CDR3 is 15 amino acids long. CDR3 in amino acids: CASMSPGGLAETQYF. CDR3 sequence (DNA): TGTGCCAGCATGTCCCCAGGAGGACTAGCGGAGACCCAGTACTTC.

This clonotype was counted between two and nine times. J is TRBJ2-3 and V is TRBV27; 8 bases match TRBD2. The V segment lost 7 bases and the J segment 3 bases; nucleotides outside the gene matches: 3. This CDR3 is 13 amino acids long. In germline, CDR1 is MNHEY, CDR2 SMNVEV (reference sequence). The CDR3 loop is CASKLAGTDTQYF. The CDR3 DNA sequence: TGTGCCAGCAAGCTAGCGGGTACAGATACGCAGTATTTT.

This clonotype occurred a few times. V gene TRBV28 combines with J gene TRBJ2-5; a possible D gene is TRBD2 (5 bases). The CDR3 runs 12 residues. Germline lookup yields CDR1 MDHEN and CDR2 SYDVKM. V gave up 11 bases and J gave up 0 bases, with 10 bases separating them. CDR3: CAVRGYQETQYF. The CDR3 DNA follows: TGTGCCGTGCGCGGGTACCAAGAGACCCAGTACTTC.

The chain links TRBV4-3 to TRBJ2-7; 10 bases map to TRBD1. CDR3 length: 15 amino acids. The germline gives CDR1 LGHNA, CDR2 YSLEER. J gave up 1 base and V 2 bases, and 2 bases lay outside the gene matches. Written as DNA, the CDR3 is TGCGCCAGCAGCCAACGGGACAGGGGATCCTACGAGCAGTACTTC. This gives the protein CASSQRDRGSYEQYF.

This clonotype occurred a few times. The V call is TRBV6-1, the J call TRBJ2-7; 8 bases fit TRBD2. Germline V lookup: CDR1 MNHNS, CDR2 SASEGT. The CDR3 runs 18 residues. V lost 6 bases to trimming and J lost 0 bases; unmatched junction nucleotides: 16. The CDR3: CASRPPTGGASPSYEQYF. The CDR3 DNA is TGTGCCAGCAGACCCCCTACGGGGGGGGCCTCCCCCTCCTACGAGCAGTACTTC.

V gene TRBV20-1 combines with J gene TRBJ2-4; 9 bases match TRBD1. The J call is uncertain, as TRBJ2-5 better fits the DNA end. CDR1 is DFQATT and CDR2 is SNEGSKA in the germline V gene (reference sequence). There are 15 residues in the CDR3. The CDR3 DNA sequence: TGCAGTGCTAGCGAACCCAACAGGGGGCCAGAGACCCAGTACTTC. As protein: CSASEPNRGPETQYF.

This rearrangement joins TRBV19 to TRBJ2-3; 7 bases map to TRBD1. The V segment lost 6 bases and the J segment 3 bases; nucleotides outside the gene matches: 9. The CDR3 loop spans 15 amino acids. Germline V lookup: CDR1 LNHDA, CDR2 SQIVND (reference sequence). Here the CDR3 reads CASRRGGPGTDTQYF. The CDR3 nucleotides are TGTGCCAGTAGGAGAGGGGGCCCGGGGACAGATACGCAGTATTTT.

The chain uses TRBV29-1 and TRBJ2-3; no reliable D call. CDR3 length: 13 amino acids. V lost 3 bases and J lost 4, with 11 bases in between. Germline CDR1 reads SQVTM; CDR2 reads ANQGSEA. The CDR3 nucleotides read TGCAGCGTTGATAAGCTATCCTCAGATACGCAGTATTTT. This encodes CSVDKLSSDTQYF.

This chain connects TRBV5-4 to TRBJ2-7; 9 nucleotides match TRBD2. The CDR3 spans 13 residues. Trimming removed 7 bases from V and 0 bases from J; junction bases left unmatched: 2. CDR1 is SGHNT, CDR2 YYREEE, per germline (reference sequence). The CDR3 DNA follows: TGTGCCAGCCGGCGGGGGGGCTCCTACGAGCAGTACTTC. It encodes CASRRGGSYEQYF.

A few counts support this clonotype. This sequence joins TRBV7-8 and TRBJ2-7, with 9 bases that match TRBD2. Germline V gene sequence: CDR1 SGHVS, CDR2 FQNEAQ. The CDR3 is 15 amino acids. After removal of 1 base from V and 7 bases from J, the junction contained 8 bases not matched to a gene. In DNA, the CDR3 is TGTGCCAGCAGCTTAGACGGCGGGGGGGCCCGAGAGCAGTACTTC. Residues: CASSLDGGGAREQYF.

There are a few counts of this clonotype. This chain uses TRBV7-9 with TRBJ2-1; no clear D gene. With 2 bases removed from V and 5 bases from J, the gap between germline ends came to 10 bases. Germline CDR1 is SEHNR and CDR2 is FQNEAQ (reference sequence). This CDR3 is 14 amino acids long. The CDR3 is CASSLSYTHNEQFF. CDR3 in DNA: TGTGCCAGCAGCTTATCATACACACACAATGAGCAGTTCTTC.

This clonotype was observed many times. The chain couples TRBV2 to TRBJ1-1; tentative D call: TRBD1 (5 bases). The CDR3 contains 15 residues. Germline-derived CDR1 and CDR2 are SNHLY and FYNNEI. Trimming took off 4 bases at V and 0 bases at J, with 12 bases between the two ends. The CDR3 region has the DNA TGTGCCAGCAGTGGGGGGGGTTCCATGAACACTGAAGCTTTCTTT. Translated: CASSGGGSMNTEAFF.

With regard to this clonotype: One end of the junction is discordant with germline, which a read error may explain. This chain connects TRBV13 to TRBJ2-1; 11 bases map to TRBD2. CDR1 and CDR2 (germline): PRHDT, FYEKMQ (reference sequence). The CDR3 has 15 amino acids. CDR3 in amino acids: CASSLLTSGGNEQFF. CDR3 sequence (DNA): TGTGCTAGCAGCTTACTCACTAGCGGGGGCAATGAGCAGTTCTTC.

This clonotype was seen a handful of times. The rearrangement uses TRBV20-1 and TRBJ2-5, with a weak D call TRBD2 (5 bases). This CDR3 contains 13 residues. Germline-derived CDR1 and CDR2 are DFQATT and SNEGSKA (reference sequence). V was clipped by 8 bases and J by 2 bases, with 15 bases between them. The CDR3 DNA reads TGCAGTTGCTCCGACGGCGGGCAAGAGACCCAGTACTTC. It encodes CSCSDGGQETQYF.

The chain employs TRBV11-2 and TRBJ2-4, with 9 nucleotides matching TRBD1. The DNA end favors TRBJ2-5, so the J call may be wrong. Germline V gene lookup returns CDR1 SGHAT and CDR2 FQNNGV. The CDR3 extends over 15 amino acids. CDR3 bases: TGTGCCAGCAGCCGCCTGACAGGGGGGTTGGAGACCCAGTACTTC. Protein sequence: CASSRLTGGLETQYF.